By sample fraction, the clone carrying this T cell receptor (beta chain) is medium-sized (0.01 to 0.1%). The antigen is not known. Assay: immunoSEQ multiplex PCR; the TCRdb copy retains only in-frame clones and omits some. The repertoire holds roughly 7,000 clones, with about a third as singletons. The data were obtained in a study of siplizumab effects on memory and regulatory T cells. With 4 bases clipped from V and 5 bases from J, the junction kept 12 bases outside the gene matches. Germline values: CDR1 MGHRA, CDR2 YSYEKL. The CDR3 extends over 17 amino acids. Study outcomes and limitations: Whether proliferating Tregs in siplizumab cultures suppress was not functionally confirmed.

The mixed lymphocyte reaction cells underwent coculture at 37°C for about six days. A 1:1 mixture was made of responder PBMCs labelled with CFSE and stimulator PBMCs labelled with Violet Dye. The sequence was obtained from a human donor in good health; the cells came from an allogeneic mixed lymphocyte reaction. The sequenced sample consisted of CFSE-low (dividing) CD8+ T cells sorted from an allogeneic mixed lymphocyte reaction. This sequence joins TRBV4-1 and TRBJ1-5, with 9 bases lining up with TRBD1. The CDR3 nucleotides are TGCGCCAGCAGCCCTATAGTAAACAGGGGGCGGGATCAGCCCCAGCATTTT. This translates into CASSPIVNRGRDQPQHF.